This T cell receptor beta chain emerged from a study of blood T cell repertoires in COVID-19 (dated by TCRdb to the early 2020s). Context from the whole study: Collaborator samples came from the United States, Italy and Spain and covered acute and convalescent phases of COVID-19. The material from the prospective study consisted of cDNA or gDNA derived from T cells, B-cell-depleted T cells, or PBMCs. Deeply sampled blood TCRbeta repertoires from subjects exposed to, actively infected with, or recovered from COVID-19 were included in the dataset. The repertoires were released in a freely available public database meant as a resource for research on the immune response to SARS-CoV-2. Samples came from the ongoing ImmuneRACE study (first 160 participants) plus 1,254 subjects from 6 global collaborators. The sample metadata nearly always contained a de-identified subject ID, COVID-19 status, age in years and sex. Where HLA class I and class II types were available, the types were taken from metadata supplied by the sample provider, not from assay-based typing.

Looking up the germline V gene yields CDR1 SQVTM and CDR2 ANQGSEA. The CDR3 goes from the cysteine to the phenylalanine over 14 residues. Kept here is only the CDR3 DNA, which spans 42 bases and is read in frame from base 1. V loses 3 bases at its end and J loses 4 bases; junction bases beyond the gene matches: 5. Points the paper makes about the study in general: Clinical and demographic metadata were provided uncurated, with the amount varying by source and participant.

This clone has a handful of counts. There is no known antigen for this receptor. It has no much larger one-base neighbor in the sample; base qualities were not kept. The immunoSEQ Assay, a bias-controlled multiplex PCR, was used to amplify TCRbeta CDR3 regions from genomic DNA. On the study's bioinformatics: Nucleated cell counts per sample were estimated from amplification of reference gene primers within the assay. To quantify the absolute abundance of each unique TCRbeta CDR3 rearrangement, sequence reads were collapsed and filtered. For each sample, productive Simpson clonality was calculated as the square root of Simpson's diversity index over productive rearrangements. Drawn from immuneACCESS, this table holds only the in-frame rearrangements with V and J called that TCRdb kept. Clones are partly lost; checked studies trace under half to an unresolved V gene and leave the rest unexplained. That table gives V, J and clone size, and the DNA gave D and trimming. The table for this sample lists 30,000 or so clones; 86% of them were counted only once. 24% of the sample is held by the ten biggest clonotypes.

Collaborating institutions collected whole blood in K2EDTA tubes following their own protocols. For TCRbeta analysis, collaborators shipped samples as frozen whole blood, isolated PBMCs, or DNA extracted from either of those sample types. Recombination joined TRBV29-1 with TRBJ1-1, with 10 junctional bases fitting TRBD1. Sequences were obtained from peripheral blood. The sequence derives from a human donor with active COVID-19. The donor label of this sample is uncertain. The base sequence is TGCAGCGTTGAGCGGACAGGGGGGGTCACTGAAGCTTTCTTT. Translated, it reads CSVERTGGVTEAFF.